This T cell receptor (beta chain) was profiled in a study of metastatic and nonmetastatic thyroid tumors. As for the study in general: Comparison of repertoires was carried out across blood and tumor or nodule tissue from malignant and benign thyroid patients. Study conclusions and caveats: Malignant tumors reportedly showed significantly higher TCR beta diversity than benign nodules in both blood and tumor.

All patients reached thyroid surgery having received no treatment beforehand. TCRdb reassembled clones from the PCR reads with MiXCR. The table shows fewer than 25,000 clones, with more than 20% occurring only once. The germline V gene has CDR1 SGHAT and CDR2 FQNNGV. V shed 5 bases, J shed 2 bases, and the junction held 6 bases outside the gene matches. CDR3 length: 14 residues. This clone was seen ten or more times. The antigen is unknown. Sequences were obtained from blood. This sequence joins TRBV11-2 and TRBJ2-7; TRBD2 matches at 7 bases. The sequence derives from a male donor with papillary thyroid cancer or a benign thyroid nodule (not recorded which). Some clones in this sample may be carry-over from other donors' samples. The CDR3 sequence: CASSLPGRPYEQYF. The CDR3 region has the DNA TGTGCCAGCAGCCTCCCCGGGAGGCCCTACGAGCAGTACTTC.